The clone carrying this TCR beta chain was found many times. Its antigen is as yet unknown. This entry comes from a study of neurological immune-mediated disorders. Whole-study results and caveats: Neither clinical nor MRI features were found to be associated with the multiple sclerosis repertoire cluster. Phylogenetic grouping assigned the repertoires of 18 of 34 multiple sclerosis patients to a single related-CDR3 cluster, which may represent a signature.

Whenever a sequencing run was performed, it yielded over 160 million TCR-beta sequences from 15-18 subjects. TCRdb independently ran MiXCR on the 5' RACE reads; one entry per CDR3 protein. The table records around 70,000 distinct CDR3 sequences, roughly 4.8% of them present only once. J gave up 4 bases and V 5 bases, and 4 bases lay outside the gene matches. The CDR3 runs 14 residues. Germline V gene lookup returns CDR1 DFQATT and CDR2 SNEGSKA (reference sequence). Preparation of the unsorted libraries drew on 2 million PBMCs stored at -80 C. The source is a woman aged 70 to 79 with multiple sclerosis. The chain employs TRBV20-1 and TRBJ2-5; TRBD2 matches at 13 bases. The sequenced sample was PBMCs. The DNA of the CDR3 is TGCAGTGCTGGGGGACTAGCGGGAACAGAGACCCAGTACTTC. This encodes CSAGGLAGTETQYF.